This paragraph covers one TCR beta chain sequence. The antigen is not known. Peripheral blood from each donor was collected in a volume of approximately 9.2 milliliters. At least 6 micrograms of total RNA were extracted per sample. The entry originates in a study of blood T cells in healthy people across ages. About the research overall: Researchers report that template switching captured about one barcoded beta molecule per two T cells.

For the second PCR, which ran for 7 to 11 cycles, a sample-barcoded 5' primer and a J-beta primer mix were used. TCRdb redid the calling of the 5' RACE reads with MiXCR, one entry per CDR3 protein. The table has over a million distinct CDR3 sequences, more than 35% seen once. Study-wide results and caveats: What prevented conclusive comparison of naive and antigen-experienced cells was that PBMCs were unsorted.

The ends lost 0 bases at V and 2 bases at J; junction bases unmatched: 4. Germline CDR1 is SGHNT and CDR2 is YENEEA. The length of the CDR3 is 16 residues. This clonotype was obtained from a woman in her sixties in good health. The sample consisted of blood. The chain uses TRBV11-3 and TRBJ2-3; TRBD2 aligns across 8 bases. The CDR3 reads CASSLDPGLDTDTQYF. CDR3 nucleotide sequence: TGTGCCAGCAGCTTAGATCCGGGACTAGACACAGATACGCAGTATTTT.